These 7 T cell receptor beta chains share one sample of origin, sequenced in a study of T-cell reconstitution after alpha-beta-depleted transplantation in children. Construction of the TCRbeta library involved unique molecular identifiers. Using its own MiXCR run on the PCR reads, TCRdb lists one record per CDR3 protein. This table has 750,000 to 950,000 distinct CDR3 sequences, under 20% appearing once. The specimen comprised PBMCs, mostly from graft donor cells, sampled 360 days after TCRalphabeta/CD19-depleted stem cell transplant. These receptors originate from a male patient aged 10-17 years who had a stem cell transplant for acute lymphoblastic leukemia, so the T cells may come from the graft donor.

This clonotype was seen a few times. V gene TRBV5-1 combines with J gene TRBJ2-2; D unclear. CDR1 SGHRS and CDR2 YFSETQ come from the germline V gene. CDR3 length: 13 amino acids. The germline V and J ends were trimmed by 4 bases and 6 bases, with 10 bases remaining between them. CDR3: CASSVTLSGELFF. The DNA of the CDR3 is TGCGCCAGCAGCGTGACACTTTCCGGGGAGCTGTTTTTT.

The sample holds a few counts of this clonotype. The J gene is TRBJ1-5, the V gene TRBV7-9; TRBD1 aligns across 7 bases. CDR1 and CDR2 (germline): SEHNR, FQNEAQ (reference sequence). CDR3 length: 15 residues. V trimming: 5 bases; J trimming: 2 bases; junction bases outside the gene matches: 6. Here the CDR3 reads CASSPEGQGNQPQHF. The CDR3 region has the DNA TGTGCCAGCAGCCCCGAAGGACAGGGCAATCAGCCCCAGCATTTT.

V is TRBV20-1 and J is TRBJ2-7; TRBD2 agrees at 7 bases. CDR3 length equals 14 residues. Germline V lookup: CDR1 DFQATT, CDR2 SNEGSKA (reference sequence). J lost 5 bases, V lost 2 bases, and 9 bases had no gene match. CDR3 residues: CSARREAGVDEQYF. The CDR3 DNA is TGCAGTGCTAGAAGGGAGGCGGGAGTCGACGAGCAGTACTTC.

The genes are TRBV7-3 and TRBJ2-6; D is unclear. Germline CDR1 is SGHTA and CDR2 is FQGTGA. Trimming removed 8 bases at V and 4 bases at J, with 9 bases between. The CDR3 is made up of 13 amino acids. CDR3 loop: CASRIAGANVLTF. The CDR3 DNA is TGTGCCAGCCGGATCGCGGGGGCCAACGTCCTGACTTTC.

J is TRBJ2-2 and V is TRBV6-1; TRBD1 matches 7 bases. J gave up 4 bases and V 8 bases, and 7 bases lay outside the gene matches. This CDR3 is built from 14 residues. Germline assignment: CDR1 MNHNS and CDR2 SASEGT. CDR3 DNA sequence: TGTGCCAGCTGTGCGGACAGGAGCACCGGGGAGCTGTTTTTT. Translating it yields CASCADRSTGELFF.

The CDR3 DNA sequence: TGTGCCAGCACTTCGGCAACCATGGCCTACGAGCAGTACTTC. It yields the protein CASTSATMAYEQYF. V gene TRBV2 combines with J gene TRBJ2-7; D not resolved. This CDR3 is 14 amino acids long. Per germline, CDR1 SNHLY and CDR2 FYNNEI. V lost 7 bases, J lost 2 bases, and 15 bases lay in between.

The chain couples TRBV12-3 or TRBV12-4 to TRBJ2-7; a weak D match, TRBD1 (6 bases). CDR3 length: 15 residues. The V end was cut by 7 bases, the J end by 1 base, with 17 bases between. CDR3 amino acids: CASTTSGQTSYEQYF. CDR3 coding DNA: TGTGCCAGCACTACCAGCGGACAGACTTCCTACGAGCAGTACTTC.